This T cell receptor beta chain comes out of a study of shared clonotypes between healthy human individuals. Whole-study context: Researchers assigned three CD4 naive, three CD4 memory, two CD8 naive and one CD8 memory plate to each donor.

CD45RO-negative cells were positively selected for CCR7, leaving out terminally differentiated effector memory CD45RA+ cells. Deep level was the assay's run setting. The data were produced by immunoSEQ multiplex PCR, yet TCRdb's version contains in-frame clones alone and is incomplete. The sample has around 1,900,000 clones, approximately 92% seen once; the top ten hold about 1.7%. This clone was observed a single time. Between the trimmed V and J ends, which lost 1 base and 3 bases, there was a span of 9 bases. Germline V CDR1 and CDR2: MNHEY, SMNVEV (reference sequence). The CDR3 length is 14 residues.

The specimen was naive CD8+ T cells from PBMCs. The chain couples TRBV27 to TRBJ1-1; D might be TRBD1 (6 bases). This TCR was sampled from a man aged 18 to 29 in good health. Some clones in this sample may be carry-over from other donors' samples. This chain's CDR3 is CASSLLGADTEAFF. Here the CDR3 DNA reads TGTGCCAGCAGTTTATTGGGGGCGGACACTGAAGCTTTCTTT.